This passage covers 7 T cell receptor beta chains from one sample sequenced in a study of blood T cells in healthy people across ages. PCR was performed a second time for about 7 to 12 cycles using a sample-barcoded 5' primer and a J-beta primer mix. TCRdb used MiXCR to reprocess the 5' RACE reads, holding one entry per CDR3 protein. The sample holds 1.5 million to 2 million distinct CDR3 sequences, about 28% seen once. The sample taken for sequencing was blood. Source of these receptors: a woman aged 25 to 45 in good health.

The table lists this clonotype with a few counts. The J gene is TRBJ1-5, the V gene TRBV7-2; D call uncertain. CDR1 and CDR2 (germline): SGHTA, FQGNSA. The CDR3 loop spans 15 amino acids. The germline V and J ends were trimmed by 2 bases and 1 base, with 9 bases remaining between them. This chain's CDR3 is CASSLNGGSNQPQHF. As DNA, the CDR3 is TGTGCCAGCAGCTTAAACGGCGGGAGCAATCAGCCCCAGCATTTT.

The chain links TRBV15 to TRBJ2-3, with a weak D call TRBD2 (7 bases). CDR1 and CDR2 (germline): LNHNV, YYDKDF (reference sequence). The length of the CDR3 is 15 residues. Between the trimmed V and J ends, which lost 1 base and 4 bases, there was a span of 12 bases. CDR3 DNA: TGTGCCACCAGCAGAGGGGGGGGGCGCCCAGATACGCAGTATTTT. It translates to CATSRGGGRPDTQYF.

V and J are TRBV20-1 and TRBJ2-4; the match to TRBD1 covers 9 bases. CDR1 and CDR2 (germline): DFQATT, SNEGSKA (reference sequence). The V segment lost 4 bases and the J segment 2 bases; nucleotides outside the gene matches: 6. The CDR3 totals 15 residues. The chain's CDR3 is CSAINTGGSKNIQYF. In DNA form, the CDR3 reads TGCAGTGCTATAAATACAGGGGGCTCCAAAAACATTCAGTACTTC.

The CDR3 DNA follows: TGTGCCAGCAGCGGACAGGGCAGGTCACCCCTCCACTTT. Amino acids: CASSGQGRSPLHF. This chain joins TRBV27 and TRBJ1-6; 8 positions agree with TRBD1. V shed 6 bases, J shed 10 bases, and the junction held 5 bases outside the gene matches. This CDR3 has 13 residues. From germline, CDR1 is MNHEY and CDR2 SMNVEV (reference sequence).

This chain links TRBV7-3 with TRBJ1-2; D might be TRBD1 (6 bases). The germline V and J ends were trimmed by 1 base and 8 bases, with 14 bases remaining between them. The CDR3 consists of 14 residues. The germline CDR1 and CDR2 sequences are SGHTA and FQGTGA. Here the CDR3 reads CASSLSPGVEGYTF. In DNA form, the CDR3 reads TGTGCCAGCAGCTTAAGTCCAGGGGTAGAGGGCTACACCTTC.

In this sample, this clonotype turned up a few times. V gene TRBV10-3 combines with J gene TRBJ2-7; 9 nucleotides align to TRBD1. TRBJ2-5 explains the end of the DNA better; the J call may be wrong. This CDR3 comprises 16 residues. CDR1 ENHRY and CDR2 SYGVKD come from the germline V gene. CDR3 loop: CAISETGDRAGETQYF. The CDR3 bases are TGTGCCATCAGTGAGACCGGGGACAGGGCGGGCGAGACCCAGTACTTC.

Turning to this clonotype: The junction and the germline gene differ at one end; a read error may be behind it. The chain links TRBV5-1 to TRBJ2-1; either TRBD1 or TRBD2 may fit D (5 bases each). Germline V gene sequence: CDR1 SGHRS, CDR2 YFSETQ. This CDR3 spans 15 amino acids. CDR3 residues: CASSERDGSFNEQFF. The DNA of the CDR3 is TGCGCCAGCAGCGAACGGGACGGATCCTTCAATGAGCAGTTCTTC.